Listed below are T cell receptor beta chains from one sample, sequenced in a study of T cell changes during pregnancy in multiple sclerosis. Here immunoSEQ multiplex PCR was the method, and the copy in TCRdb shows in-frame clones only, minus some. The sample lists tens of thousands of clones; 91% were seen once. Source: peripheral blood, taken in the third trimester of pregnancy. These receptors all stem from a female donor in good health, enrolled as a control in a pregnancy study. The CDR3 runs from the conserved cysteine through the conserved F or W. A D gene is named only where the DNA matches it firmly. Expanded clones get a size class; other rows say once, few or many, or leave the size out.

clone_size j_call v_call d_call cdr3_aa cdr3_nt
once TRBJ1-1 TRBV5-1 - CASSPWVPRTVKHGNTEAFF TGCGCCAGCAGCCCCTGGGTACCACGGACAGTAAAACATGGGAACACTGAAGCTTTCTTT
- TRBJ2-3 TRBV5-4 TRBD2 CASSLNWDYKFPGTQYF TGTGCCAGCAGCTTGAACTGGGACTATAAATTCCCCGGTACGCAGTATTTT
- TRBJ2-2 TRBV10-3 - CAISARLETGELFF TGTGCCATCAGTGCCCGACTAGAGACCGGGGAGCTGTTTTTT
few TRBJ1-2 TRBV28 - CASSVAARIYGYTF TGTGCCAGCAGTGTAGCTGCACGGATCTATGGCTACACCTTC
- TRBJ2-5 TRBV11-2 TRBD2 CASSPPGGKTQYF TGTGCCAGCAGCCCCCCCGGGGGGAAGACCCAGTACTTC
- TRBJ2-7 TRBV19 TRBD2 CASSILAGGTYEQYF TGTGCCAGTAGTATTTTGGCGGGAGGCACCTACGAGCAGTACTTC
- TRBJ1-1 TRBV10-3 - CAIKSRVSNTEAFF TGTGCCATCAAAAGCCGGGTCTCGAACACTGAAGCTTTCTTT
- TRBJ2-2 TRBV4-1 - CASSHEAERTGELFF TGCGCCAGCAGCCATGAGGCAGAGAGAACCGGGGAGCTGTTTTTT
- TRBJ1-2 TRBV30 - CAWAAGFSNYGYTF TGTGCCTGGGCCGCGGGGTTTTCTAACTATGGCTACACCTTC
- TRBJ2-1 TRBV7-9 TRBD2 CASSPRGVAGYNEQFF TGTGCCAGCAGCCCAAGGGGGGTAGCGGGGTACAATGAGCAGTTCTTC